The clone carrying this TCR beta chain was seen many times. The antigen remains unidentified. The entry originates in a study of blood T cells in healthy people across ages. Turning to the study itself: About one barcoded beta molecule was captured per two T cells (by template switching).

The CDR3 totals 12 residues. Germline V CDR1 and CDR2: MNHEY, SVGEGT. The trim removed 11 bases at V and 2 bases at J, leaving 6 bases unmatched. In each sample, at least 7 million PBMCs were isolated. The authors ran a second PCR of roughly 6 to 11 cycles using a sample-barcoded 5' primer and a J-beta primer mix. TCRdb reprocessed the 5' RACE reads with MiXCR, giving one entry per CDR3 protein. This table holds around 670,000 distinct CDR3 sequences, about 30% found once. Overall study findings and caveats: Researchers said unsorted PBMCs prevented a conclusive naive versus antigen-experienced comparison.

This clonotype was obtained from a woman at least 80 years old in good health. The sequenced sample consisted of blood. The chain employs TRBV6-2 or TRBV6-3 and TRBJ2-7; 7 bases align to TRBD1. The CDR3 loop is CAATGQTYEQYF. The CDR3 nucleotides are TGTGCCGCAACGGGACAGACCTACGAGCAGTACTTC.